These 29 T cell receptor beta chains came from one sample sequenced in a study of T cells after yellow fever vaccination. Each CDR3 protein gets one entry after TCRdb re-called the 5' RACE reads with MiXCR. In the table there are some 350,000 distinct CDR3 sequences, 6% to 8% of which are singletons. The source was PBMCs, collected 5 days after the yellow fever booster vaccination. Receptor source: a man aged 30 to 39 who received the YFV17D yellow fever vaccine.

This clonotype has only a few counts. The chain combines TRBV5-1 with TRBJ2-3; D uncertain. Germline CDR1 and CDR2: SGHRS and YFSETQ. The V end was cut by 2 bases, the J end by 0 bases, with 19 bases between. The CDR3 contains 18 residues. CDR3 region: CASSFTGRRQRSTDTQYF. The CDR3 bases are TGCGCCAGCAGCTTCACTGGACGCAGGCAAAGAAGCACAGATACGCAGTATTTT.

Only a few counts were recorded for this clonotype. The V gene is TRBV20-1, the J gene TRBJ2-1; 10 positions agree with TRBD2. Germline loops: CDR1 DFQATT, CDR2 SNEGSKA (reference sequence). The CDR3 has 14 amino acids. V lost 6 bases and J lost 3; bases outside the gene matches: 5. CDR3 nucleotides: TGCAGTGCCAGAACTAGCGGGGACTACAATGAGCAGTTCTTC. Its protein is CSARTSGDYNEQFF.

The chain has TRBV20-1 and TRBJ2-5, with D perhaps TRBD1 (5 bases). The CDR3 runs to 11 residues. Trimming left V 6 bases short and J 3 bases short, with 8 bases between. Looked up from germline, CDR1 is DFQATT and CDR2 is SNEGSKA (reference sequence). This CDR3 reads CSANRKETQYF. The CDR3 DNA reads as TGCAGTGCAAACAGGAAAGAGACCCAGTACTTC.

The sample holds a few counts of this clonotype. The J gene is TRBJ2-3, the V gene TRBV18; tentatively, D is TRBD1 or TRBD2 (5 bases each). Germline-derived CDR1 and CDR2 are KGHSH and LQKENI. This CDR3 contains 15 residues. The germline V and J ends were trimmed by 8 bases and 2 bases, with 17 bases remaining between them. The CDR3 is CASHHGAGATDTQYF. The CDR3 coding sequence is TGTGCCAGCCACCACGGGGCAGGCGCCACAGATACGCAGTATTTT.

This clonotype has just a few counts. This chain uses TRBV7-2 with TRBJ2-7; D gene ambiguous. Per the germline V gene, CDR1 is SGHTA and CDR2 is FQGNSA. The CDR3 length is 16 residues. Trimming shortened V by 3 bases and J by 4 bases, and 19 bases separated the two germline ends. For the CDR3, the DNA is TGTGCCAGCAGCTTCGGGTGGGCCAGACCTTTTTACGAGCAGTACTTC. This sequence encodes CASSFGWARPFYEQYF.

This clonotype was counted ten times or more. One end of the junction varies from germline; a read error may be responsible. The V gene is TRBV5-1, the J gene TRBJ2-2; D may correspond to TRBD1 or TRBD2 (6 bases each). This CDR3 contains 13 residues. In germline, CDR1 is SGHRS, CDR2 YFSETQ. The CDR3 DNA sequence: TGTGCCAGCAGCTTGGAGGGGGCCGGGGAGCTGTTTTTT. This encodes CASSLEGAGELFF.

This clonotype came up a few times. The rearrangement links TRBV19 to TRBJ1-5; TRBD1 aligns across 7 bases. Germline trimming cut 6 bases from V and 3 bases from J; bases unmatched to any gene: 5. Per the germline V gene, CDR1 is LNHDA and CDR2 is SQIVND (reference sequence). This CDR3 comprises 14 residues. The CDR3 DNA follows: TGTGCCAGTAGCGAGGGGGCGAACAATCAGCCCCAGCATTTT. Protein product: CASSEGANNQPQHF.

At least ten counts were recorded for this clonotype. The chain carries TRBV5-1 and TRBJ2-1; D not certain. Germline V gene sequence: CDR1 SGHRS, CDR2 YFSETQ. V dropped 1 base and J dropped 6 bases, with 11 bases sitting between them. The CDR3 covers 14 residues. The CDR3 reads CASSLYLSSNEQFF. CDR3 bases: TGCGCCAGCAGCTTGTACCTAAGTAGCAATGAGCAGTTCTTC.

In this sample, this clonotype turned up many times. The chain links TRBV7-2 to TRBJ2-7; the match to TRBD2 covers 8 bases. V was pared by 5 bases and J by 2 bases, with 14 bases of the junction left unmatched. CDR1 and CDR2 (germline): SGHTA, FQGNSA. CDR3 length: 17 residues. The CDR3: CASSRAGGSGGTYEQYF. The CDR3 DNA reads as TGTGCCAGCAGCAGGGCGGGGGGATCGGGAGGTACCTACGAGCAGTACTTC.

Only a few counts were recorded for this clonotype. This chain joins TRBV11-2 and TRBJ2-3; no clear D. The germline V and J ends were trimmed by 5 bases and 5 bases, with 14 bases remaining between them. Germline-derived CDR1 and CDR2 are SGHAT and FQNNGV. The CDR3 sequence is 14 residues long. The CDR3 reads CASSDGRAGDTQYF. The CDR3 DNA reads as TGTGCCAGCAGCGACGGACGAGCAGGAGATACGCAGTATTTT.

The rearrangement joins TRBV28 to TRBJ2-4, with D unclear. Germline V gene sequence: CDR1 MDHEN, CDR2 SYDVKM. This CDR3 spans 14 amino acids. V was shortened by 2 bases and J by 0 bases, with 5 bases between the two germline ends. This CDR3 is CASSLRLAKNIQYF. The CDR3 bases are TGTGCCAGCAGTTTACGGTTAGCCAAAAACATTCAGTACTTC.

J is TRBJ2-3 and V is TRBV19, with D uncertain. Trimming pared 6 bases from V and 5 bases from J, leaving 15 bases between. Germline V CDR1 and CDR2: LNHDA, SQIVND (reference sequence). CDR3 length: 14 residues. The CDR3 coding sequence is TGTGCCAGTAGAAGGAGTCCTGCCGAAGATACGCAGTATTTT. Translation: CASRRSPAEDTQYF.

This clonotype was seen more than once but under ten times. V gene TRBV11-2 combines with J gene TRBJ2-2, with TRBD1 matching over 11 bases. Unmatched junction bases numbered 10, after V lost 3 bases and J lost 4 bases. Germline V gene lookup returns CDR1 SGHAT and CDR2 FQNNGV. The CDR3 totals 18 residues. As DNA, the CDR3 is TGTGCCAGCAGCTTCAGACCCGGGACAGGGGGTCTCACCGGGGAGCTGTTTTTT. Its translation is CASSFRPGTGGLTGELFF.

This clonotype has just a few counts. This chain connects TRBV5-4 to TRBJ2-1; 7 nucleotides agree with TRBD1. Germline CDR1 and CDR2: SGHNT and YYREEE (reference sequence). CDR3 size: 13 residues. V was pared by 4 bases and J by 5 bases, with 3 bases of the junction left unmatched. The DNA for the CDR3 is TGTGCCAGCAGCATAGACAGGGACAATGAGCAGTTCTTC. Protein sequence: CASSIDRDNEQFF.

This clonotype was recorded a few times. The chain combines TRBV29-1 with TRBJ2-7, with unresolved D. V lost 0 bases, J lost 6 bases, and 12 bases lay in between. The CDR3 covers 13 residues. CDR1 and CDR2 from the germline V gene are SQVTM and ANQGSEA. In DNA, the CDR3 is TGCAGCGTTGAAGATTTAGGAGTGGGCGAGCAGTACTTC. Translating it yields CSVEDLGVGEQYF.

This clonotype appeared many times. The chain has TRBV20-1 and TRBJ2-1, with 7 bases matching TRBD1. Germline CDR1 and CDR2: DFQATT and SNEGSKA (reference sequence). V trimming: 8 bases; J trimming: 3 bases; junction bases outside the gene matches: 4. This CDR3 comprises 12 residues. CDR3 coding DNA: TGCAGTACCGGGACAGACTACAATGAGCAGTTCTTC. Translating it yields CSTGTDYNEQFF.

A few counts support this clonotype. The chain couples TRBV29-1 to TRBJ2-3, with 7 bases identical to TRBD2. Germline V gene lookup returns CDR1 SQVTM and CDR2 ANQGSEA. With 0 bases clipped from V and 6 bases from J, the junction kept 12 bases outside the gene matches. The CDR3 length is 16 residues. CDR3 nucleotide sequence: TGCAGCGTTGAAGATCGGCTAGCGGCCCATGGGGATACGCAGTATTTT. This codes for CSVEDRLAAHGDTQYF.

This clonotype was detected a few times. The V gene is TRBV30, the J gene TRBJ1-2; TRBD1 might be the D (6 bases). Trimming took 5 bases from V and 7 from J, leaving 20 bases between them. This CDR3 is 14 amino acids long. Germline CDR1 GTSNPN, CDR2 SVGIG (reference sequence). CDR3 sequence: CAWEGVRGVGGYTF. CDR3 coding DNA: TGTGCCTGGGAGGGGGTCAGGGGCGTAGGTGGCTACACCTTC.

This chain connects TRBV2 to TRBJ2-1; D could derive from TRBD1 or TRBD2 (5 bases each). Germline V gives CDR1 SNHLY, CDR2 FYNNEI. Trimming took off 6 bases at V and 6 bases at J, with 15 bases between the two ends. CDR3 size: 14 residues. The CDR3: CASRAIGGANEQFF. Written as DNA, the CDR3 is TGTGCCAGCAGGGCGATTGGGGGAGCCAATGAGCAGTTCTTC.

This clonotype has just a few counts. This chain links TRBV14 with TRBJ2-1; D gene ambiguous. The CDR3 spans 13 residues. CDR1 and CDR2 (germline): SGHDN, FVKESK. V lost 3 bases, J lost 3 bases, and 6 bases lay in between. The DNA for the CDR3 is TGTGCCAGCAGCCAGGCTATCTACAATGAGCAGTTCTTC. It specifies CASSQAIYNEQFF.

The chain uses TRBV20-1 and TRBJ2-3; possibly TRBD1 for D (6 bases). Germline assignment: CDR1 DFQATT and CDR2 SNEGSKA (reference sequence). The CDR3 is made up of 17 amino acids. The ends were cut back, 6 bases at V and 6 bases at J, with 28 bases in the middle. CDR3 in amino acids: CSASRRDSSGAPDTQYF. CDR3 nucleotides: TGCAGTGCGTCTAGAAGAGACTCCTCAGGGGCTCCGGATACGCAGTATTTT.

This clonotype was counted between two and nine times. V usage is TRBV15 and J usage is TRBJ2-3, with TRBD2 as a possible D gene (5 bases). The CDR3 is 12 amino acids. V lost 4 bases and J 6 bases, leaving 8 bases between the germline ends. Germline lookup yields CDR1 LNHNV and CDR2 YYDKDF (reference sequence). The CDR3 sequence: CATSTREDTQYF. For the CDR3, the DNA is TGTGCCACCAGCACGAGGGAGGATACGCAGTATTTT.

This clonotype was seen repeatedly, ten times or more. The V and J genes are TRBV6-2 or TRBV6-3 and TRBJ2-1; tentative D call: TRBD2 (5 bases). V shed 0 bases and J shed 6 bases, with 12 bases lying between them. The CDR3 is 15 amino acids. The germline CDR1 and CDR2 sequences are MNHEY and SVGEGT. CDR3 nucleotides: TGTGCCAGCAGTTACTCGTCTAGCTCAATCAATGAGCAGTTCTTC. Translation gives CASSYSSSSINEQFF.

In this sample, this clonotype turned up a few times. This rearrangement joins TRBV5-1 to TRBJ2-5, with D tentatively TRBD1 or TRBD2 (5 bases each). Germline V gene data show CDR1 as SGHRS and CDR2 as YFSETQ. With 2 bases removed from V and 2 bases from J, the gap between germline ends came to 10 bases. The CDR3 consists of 14 residues. CDR3 protein: CASSLRGDQETQYF. The CDR3 nucleotides are TGCGCCAGCAGCTTAAGAGGGGATCAAGAGACCCAGTACTTC.

This clonotype has more than one count but fewer than ten. The J gene is TRBJ2-1, the V gene TRBV10-1; D is ambiguous. The CDR3 has 13 amino acids. The ends were cut back, 2 bases at V and 10 bases at J, with 12 bases in the middle. CDR1 and CDR2 from the germline V gene are WNHNN and SYGVQD (reference sequence). CDR3 protein: CASSEQLVDEQFF. The CDR3 coding sequence is TGCGCCAGCAGTGAGCAACTGGTGGACGAGCAGTTCTTC.

This chain connects TRBV11-2 to TRBJ2-1, with 10 bases matching TRBD2. V was clipped by 2 bases and J by 5 bases; unmatched bases: 3. The CDR3 loop spans 15 amino acids. CDR1 is SGHAT, CDR2 FQNNGV, per germline. The CDR3 DNA follows: TGTGCCAGCAGCTTAATACTAGCGGGGAACAATGAGCAGTTCTTC. Amino acid sequence: CASSLILAGNNEQFF.

Remarks on this clonotype: A read error may explain this, as a much larger clone is one base away. This chain uses TRBV11-2 with TRBJ1-4; D possibly corresponds to TRBD1 (6 bases). V lost 4 bases, J lost 8 bases, and 17 bases lay in between. CDR3 length: 15 amino acids. Per germline, CDR1 SGHAT and CDR2 FQNNGV. The CDR3 nucleotides are TGTGCCAGCAGCTCCCCTACAGGGTGTGGGGAAAAACTGTTTTTT. Protein product: CASSSPTGCGEKLFF.

This clonotype appeared a few times. V gene TRBV28 combines with J gene TRBJ2-5; D is possibly TRBD1 or TRBD2 (6 bases each). Trimming shortened V by 6 bases and J by 5 bases, and 13 bases separated the two germline ends. The CDR3 is made up of 13 amino acids. Germline CDR1 reads MDHEN; CDR2 reads SYDVKM. CDR3 nucleotides: TGTGCCAGCAGCCGGAGGGGGATGGAGACCCAGTACTTC. Translated: CASSRRGMETQYF.

This clonotype was picked up many times. The chain is built from TRBV7-2 and TRBJ2-7; 9 positions agree with TRBD1. J lost 4 bases, V lost 5 bases, and 6 bases had no gene match. The germline gives CDR1 SGHTA, CDR2 FQGNSA. This CDR3 has 14 residues. The CDR3 sequence is CASSITGGHYEQYF. CDR3 DNA sequence: TGTGCCAGCAGCATCACAGGGGGCCATTACGAGCAGTACTTC. The full variable domain, completed using reference TRBV7-2 and TRBJ2-7, is GAGVSQSPSNKVTEKGKDVELRCDPISGHTALYWYRQSLGQGLEFLIYFQGNSAPDKSGLPSDRFSAERTGGSVSTLTIQRTQQEDSAVYLCASSITGGHYEQYFGPGTRLTVT.